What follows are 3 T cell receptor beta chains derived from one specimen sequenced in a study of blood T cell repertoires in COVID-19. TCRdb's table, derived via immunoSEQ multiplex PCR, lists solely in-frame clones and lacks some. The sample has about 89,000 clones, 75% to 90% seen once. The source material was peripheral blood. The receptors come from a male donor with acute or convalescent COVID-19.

CDR3 bases: TGTGCCAGCAGCTTAGTCGGGGGGAGGGGAGGTGAAGCTTTCTTT. Translating it yields CASSLVGGRGGEAFF. The J gene is TRBJ1-1, the V gene TRBV7-6, with D perhaps TRBD1 (5 bases). V dropped 1 base and J dropped 7 bases, with 16 bases sitting between them. The CDR3 loop spans 15 amino acids. CDR1 and CDR2 from the germline V gene are SGHVS and FNYEAQ.

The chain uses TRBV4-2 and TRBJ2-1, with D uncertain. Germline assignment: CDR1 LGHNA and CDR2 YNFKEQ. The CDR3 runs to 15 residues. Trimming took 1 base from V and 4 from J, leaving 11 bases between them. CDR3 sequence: CASSQGEVLYNEQFF. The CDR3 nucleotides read TGTGCCAGCAGCCAAGGCGAGGTCCTATACAATGAGCAGTTCTTC.

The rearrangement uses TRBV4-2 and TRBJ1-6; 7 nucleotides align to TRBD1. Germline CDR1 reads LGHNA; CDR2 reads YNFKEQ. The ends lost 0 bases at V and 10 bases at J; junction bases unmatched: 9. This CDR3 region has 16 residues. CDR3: CASSQEGVQGTSPLHF. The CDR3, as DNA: TGTGCCAGCAGCCAAGAAGGGGTACAGGGGACATCACCCCTCCACTTT.